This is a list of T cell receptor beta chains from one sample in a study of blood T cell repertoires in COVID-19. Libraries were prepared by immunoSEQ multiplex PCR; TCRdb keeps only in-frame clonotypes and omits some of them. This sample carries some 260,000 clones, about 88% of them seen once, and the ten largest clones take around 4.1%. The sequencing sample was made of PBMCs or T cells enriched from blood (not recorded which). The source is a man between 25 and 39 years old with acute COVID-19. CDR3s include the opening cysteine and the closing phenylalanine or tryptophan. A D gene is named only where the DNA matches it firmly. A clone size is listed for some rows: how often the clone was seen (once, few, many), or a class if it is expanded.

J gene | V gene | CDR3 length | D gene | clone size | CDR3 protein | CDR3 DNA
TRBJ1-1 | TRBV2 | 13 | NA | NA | CASSLTVNTEAFF | TGTGCCAGCAGTTTGACAGTGAACACTGAAGCTTTCTTT
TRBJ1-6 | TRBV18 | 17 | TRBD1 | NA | CASSLLDRKVGNSPLHF | TGTGCCAGCTCACTACTGGACAGGAAAGTAGGTAATTCACCCCTCCACTTT
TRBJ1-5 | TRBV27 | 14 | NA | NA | CASRGVGAYQPQHF | TGTGCCAGCAGGGGGGTGGGGGCCTATCAGCCCCAGCATTTT
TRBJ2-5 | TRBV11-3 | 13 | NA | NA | CASSSISGETQYF | TGTGCCAGCAGCTCAATTTCGGGTGAGACCCAGTACTTC
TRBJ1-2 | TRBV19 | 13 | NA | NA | CASSRGGADGYTF | TGTGCCAGTAGCCGAGGGGGGGCGGACGGCTACACCTTC
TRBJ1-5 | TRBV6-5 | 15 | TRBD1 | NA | CASSAGQGERQPQHF | TGTGCCAGCAGCGCGGGACAGGGAGAGAGGCAGCCCCAGCATTTT
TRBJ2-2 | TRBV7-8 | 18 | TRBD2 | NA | CASSLVFSGRANTGELFF | TGTGCCAGCAGCTTAGTATTCAGCGGGAGGGCCAACACCGGGGAGCTGTTTTTT
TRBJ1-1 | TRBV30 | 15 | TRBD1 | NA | CAWRPGQGSGTEAFF | TGTGCCTGGAGGCCGGGACAGGGATCGGGGACTGAAGCTTTCTTT
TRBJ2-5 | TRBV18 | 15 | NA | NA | CASSPRDLSGETQYF | TGTGCCAGCTCACCCCGGGATTTAAGTGGGGAGACCCAGTACTTC
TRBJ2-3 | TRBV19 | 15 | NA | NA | CASSLTAPSTDTQYF | TGTGCCAGTAGTTTAACAGCCCCTAGCACAGATACGCAGTATTTT
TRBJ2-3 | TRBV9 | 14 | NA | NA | CASSVQGSTDTQYF | TGTGCCAGCAGCGTCCAGGGTTCAACAGATACGCAGTATTTT
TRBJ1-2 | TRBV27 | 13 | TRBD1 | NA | CASGLNRGGGYTF | TGTGCCAGCGGGTTAAACAGGGGTGGAGGCTACACCTTC
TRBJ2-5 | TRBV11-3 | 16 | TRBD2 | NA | CASSASRGRVVETQYF | TGTGCCAGCAGCGCCTCTCGCGGGAGGGTGGTGGAGACCCAGTACTTC
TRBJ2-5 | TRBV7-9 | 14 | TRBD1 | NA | CASSRDRGTETQYF | TGTGCCAGCAGCCGGGACAGGGGTACTGAGACCCAGTACTTC
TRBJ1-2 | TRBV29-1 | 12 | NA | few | CSVRQGFYGYTF | TGCAGCGTTCGGCAGGGCTTCTATGGCTACACCTTC
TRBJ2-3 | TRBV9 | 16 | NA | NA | CASSEGVRGLSDTQYF | TGTGCCAGCAGCGAGGGGGTTCGGGGTCTCTCAGATACGCAGTATTTT
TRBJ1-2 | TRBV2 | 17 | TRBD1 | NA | CASSGQGLGRYTYGYTF | TGTGCCAGCAGTGGACAGGGCCTTGGACGATATACCTATGGCTACACCTTC
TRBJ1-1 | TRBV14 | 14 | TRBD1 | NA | CASSRGQGWTEAFF | TGTGCCAGCAGCCGTGGACAGGGATGGACTGAAGCTTTCTTT
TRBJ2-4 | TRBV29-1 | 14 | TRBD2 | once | CSAGKAGGNNIQYF | TGCAGCGCCGGTAAAGCGGGGGGTAATAACATTCAGTACTTC
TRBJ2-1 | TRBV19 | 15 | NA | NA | CASSMGRGPYNEQFF | TGTGCCAGTAGTATGGGGCGGGGACCCTACAATGAGCAGTTCTTC
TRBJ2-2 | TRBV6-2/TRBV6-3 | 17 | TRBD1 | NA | CASSYSRTGRGTGELFF | TGTGCCAGCAGTTACTCGCGGACAGGGAGAGGGACCGGGGAGCTGTTTTTT
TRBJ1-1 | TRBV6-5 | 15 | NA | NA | CASTPPGGEAGEAFF | TGTGCCAGCACCCCCCCTGGAGGGGAGGCCGGGGAAGCTTTCTTT
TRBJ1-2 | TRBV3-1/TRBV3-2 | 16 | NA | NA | CASSQDMTGVPYGYTF | TGTGCCAGCAGCCAAGATATGACAGGAGTCCCCTATGGCTACACCTTC
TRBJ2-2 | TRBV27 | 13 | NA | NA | CASRQGNTGELFF | TGTGCCAGCAGACAGGGCAACACCGGGGAGCTGTTTTTT
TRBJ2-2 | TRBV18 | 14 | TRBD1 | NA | CASSPGTGSGELFF | TGTGCCAGCTCACCAGGGACAGGATCCGGGGAGCTGTTTTTT
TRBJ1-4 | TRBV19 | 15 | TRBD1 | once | CASSTQQGYNEKLFF | TGTGCCAGTAGTACCCAACAGGGGTATAATGAAAAACTGTTTTTT
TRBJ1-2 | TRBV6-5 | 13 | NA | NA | CASSYVPGYGYTF | TGTGCCAGCAGCTACGTGCCCGGCTATGGCTACACCTTC
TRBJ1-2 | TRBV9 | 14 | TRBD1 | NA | CASSPQGSNYGYTF | TGTGCCAGCAGCCCACAGGGGTCTAACTATGGCTACACCTTC
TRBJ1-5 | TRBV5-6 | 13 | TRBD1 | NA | CASSLGTGSPQHF | TGTGCCAGCAGCTTAGGGACAGGGTCGCCCCAGCATTTT
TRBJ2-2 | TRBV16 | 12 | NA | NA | CASSHRPGELFF | TGTGCCAGCAGCCACAGGCCCGGGGAGCTGTTTTTT
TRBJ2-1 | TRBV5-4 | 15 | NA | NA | CASSPASRRANEQFF | TGTGCCAGCAGCCCAGCGTCCCGTAGAGCCAATGAGCAGTTCTTC
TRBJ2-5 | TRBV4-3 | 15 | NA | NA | CASSLTDSYQETQYF | TGCGCCAGCAGTCTGACAGACTCCTACCAAGAGACCCAGTACTTC
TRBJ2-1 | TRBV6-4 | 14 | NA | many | CASSEDSSYNEQFF | TGTGCCAGCAGTGAGGACAGCTCCTACAATGAGCAGTTCTTC
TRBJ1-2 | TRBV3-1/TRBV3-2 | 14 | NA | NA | CASSQDPRSYGYTF | TGTGCCAGCAGCCAAGATCCAAGGAGCTATGGCTACACCTTC
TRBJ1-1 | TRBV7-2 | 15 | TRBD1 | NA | CASSLVGTGGRGAFF | TGTGCCAGCAGCTTAGTGGGGACAGGGGGCAGAGGAGCTTTCTTT
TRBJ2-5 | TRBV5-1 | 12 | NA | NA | CASSLAKETQYF | TGCGCCAGCAGCTTGGCCAAAGAGACCCAGTACTTC
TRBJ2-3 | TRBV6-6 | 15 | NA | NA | CASSYSAGWADTQYF | TGTGCCAGCAGTTACTCGGCAGGGTGGGCAGATACGCAGTATTTT
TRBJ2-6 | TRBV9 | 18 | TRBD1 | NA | CASSPHGDRAAGANVLTF | TGTGCCAGCAGCCCCCATGGGGACAGGGCGGCTGGGGCCAACGTCCTGACTTTC
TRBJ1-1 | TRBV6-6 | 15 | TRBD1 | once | CASSAGQGANTEAFF | TGTGCCAGCAGTGCAGGACAGGGAGCGAACACTGAAGCTTTCTTT
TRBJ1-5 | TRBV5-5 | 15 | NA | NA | CASSLAAGSNQPQHF | TGTGCCAGCAGCTTGGCCGCGGGGTCCAATCAGCCCCAGCATTTT
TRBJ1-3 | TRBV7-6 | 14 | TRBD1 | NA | CASSLRQGSDTIYF | TGTGCCAGCAGCTTACGACAGGGGTCAGACACCATATATTTT
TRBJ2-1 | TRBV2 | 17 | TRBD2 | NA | CASSAVGGAGGNNEQFF | TGTGCCAGCAGTGCGGTGGGAGGAGCGGGGGGGAACAATGAGCAGTTCTTC
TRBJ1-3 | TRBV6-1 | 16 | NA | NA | CASSAKPGPSGNTIYF | TGTGCCAGCAGTGCAAAACCGGGTCCCTCTGGAAACACCATATATTTT
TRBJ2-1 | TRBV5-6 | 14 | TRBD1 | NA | CASSYPTGGNEQFF | TGTGCCAGCAGCTACCCGACAGGGGGCAATGAGCAGTTCTTC
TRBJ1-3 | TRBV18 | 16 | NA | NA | CASSRAGANSGNTIYF | TGTGCCAGCTCCCGCGCAGGGGCTAACTCTGGAAACACCATATATTTT
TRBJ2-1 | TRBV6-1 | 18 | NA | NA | CASSEVGGQRFFYNEQFF | TGTGCCAGCAGTGAAGTGGGCGGGCAGAGATTTTTCTACAATGAGCAGTTCTTC
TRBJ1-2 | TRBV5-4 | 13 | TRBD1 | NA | CASSSVPRDRHTF | TGTGCCAGCAGCTCCGTCCCCCGGGACAGGCACACCTTC
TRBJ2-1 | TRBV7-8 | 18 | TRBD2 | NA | CASSSEGLAGISYNEQFF | TGTGCCAGCAGCTCCGAGGGACTAGCGGGAATCTCCTACAATGAGCAGTTCTTC